One and the same sample provided the 32 T cell receptor beta chains below, sequenced in a study of cytomegalovirus exposure and HLA in healthy donors. Libraries were prepared by immunoSEQ multiplex PCR; TCRdb keeps only in-frame clonotypes and omits some of them. Of some 45,000 clones in the sample, about 94% were seen once. Material for sequencing was PBMCs. Every receptor here comes from a man aged 18 to 30 in good health and CMV-seronegative.

The chain employs TRBV5-4 and TRBJ2-7; perhaps TRBD1 as D (5 bases). The CDR3 has 14 residues. Trimming shortened V by 8 bases and J by 5 bases, and 20 bases separated the two germline ends. CDR1 is SGHNT and CDR2 is YYREEE in the germline V gene (reference sequence). The CDR3 loop is CASSGAGSGNEQYF. DNA of the CDR3: TGTGCCAGTTCTGGGGCAGGGTCTGGAAACGAGCAGTACTTC.

V usage is TRBV2 and J usage is TRBJ2-7; 10 positions agree with TRBD1. J gave up 2 bases and V 7 bases, and 14 bases lay outside the gene matches. The CDR3 covers 17 residues. In germline, CDR1 is SNHLY, CDR2 FYNNEI. CDR3 DNA sequence: TGTGCCAGCATGGGTCCCGGGACAGGGGATAGTACCTACGAGCAGTACTTC. Encoded protein: CASMGPGTGDSTYEQYF.

This chain joins TRBV5-4 and TRBJ1-5; D is perhaps TRBD1 (6 bases). Germline assignment: CDR1 SGHNT and CDR2 YYREEE (reference sequence). This CDR3 is built from 15 residues. The ends were cut back, 0 bases at V and 2 bases at J, with 9 bases in the middle. CDR3 sequence reads: CASSLDGGGNQPQHF. In DNA form, the CDR3 reads TGTGCCAGCAGCTTGGATGGGGGCGGCAATCAGCCCCAGCATTTT.

CDR3 sequence: CASSFGAVSNQPQHF. CDR3 DNA sequence: TGTGCCAGCAGCTTTGGTGCAGTTAGCAATCAGCCCCAGCATTTT. The chain links TRBV5-5 to TRBJ1-5; D remains ambiguous. Trimming stripped 2 bases from V and 0 bases from J, with 9 bases between. CDR1 and CDR2 from the germline V gene are SGHKS and YYEKEE (reference sequence). The CDR3 loop spans 15 amino acids.

The chain employs TRBV11-2 and TRBJ2-1; a possible D gene is TRBD2 (6 bases). The V gene's germline CDR1 is SGHAT and CDR2 FQNNGV. V shed 4 bases and J shed 7 bases, with 14 bases lying between them. There are 14 residues in the CDR3. CDR3 coding DNA: TGTGCCAGCAGCTCACGCCTGGAGGGGAATGAGCAGTTCTTC. It codes for CASSSRLEGNEQFF.

The chain has TRBV5-1 and TRBJ1-3; 9 nucleotides agree with TRBD1. The V gene end was trimmed by 4 bases and the J gene end by 0 bases; junction bases not matched to a gene: 5. Germline V lookup: CDR1 SGHRS, CDR2 YFSETQ. The CDR3 covers 16 residues. The CDR3 sequence: CASSLRGQGSGNTIYF. Written as DNA, the CDR3 is TGCGCCAGCAGCCTACGGGGACAGGGCTCTGGAAACACCATATATTTT.

A few counts support this clone. The rearrangement uses TRBV27 and TRBJ2-7; tentatively, D is TRBD2 (6 bases). Trimming stripped 0 bases from V and 3 bases from J, with 18 bases between. The CDR3 totals 17 residues. Germline V CDR1 and CDR2: MNHEY, SMNVEV (reference sequence). The chain's CDR3 is CASSLSLRTVGGYEQYF. The CDR3 DNA reads as TGTGCCAGCAGTTTATCGTTACGAACCGTGGGAGGCTACGAGCAGTACTTC.

This chain uses TRBV7-2 with TRBJ2-5; 9 nucleotides match TRBD2. CDR1 SGHTA and CDR2 FQGNSA come from the germline V gene. The J segment lost 1 base and the V segment lost 1 base, leaving 4 bases of the junction unmatched. This CDR3 region has 16 residues. The CDR3 is CASSLVGGGAQETQYF. The CDR3, as DNA: TGTGCCAGCAGCTTAGTGGGCGGGGGGGCCCAAGAGACCCAGTACTTC.

This rearrangement joins TRBV5-4 to TRBJ1-6; 7 nucleotides line up with TRBD1. V lost 5 bases and J lost 7; bases outside the gene matches: 9. The germline CDR1 and CDR2 sequences are SGHNT and YYREEE (reference sequence). CDR3 length equals 15 residues. CDR3 DNA: TGTGCCAGCAGTTCCGGACAGGATGACAATTCACCCCTCCACTTT. Translation gives CASSSGQDDNSPLHF.

The V and J genes are TRBV27 and TRBJ2-5; tentative D call: TRBD2 (6 bases). Germline-derived CDR1 and CDR2 are MNHEY and SMNVEV (reference sequence). V lost 4 bases to trimming and J lost 4 bases, with 19 bases between them. This CDR3 has 16 residues. The CDR3 reads CASSSLFEGGGETQYF. CDR3 nucleotides: TGTGCCAGCAGTTCCCTCTTCGAGGGAGGAGGAGAGACCCAGTACTTC.

In DNA, the CDR3 is TGTGCCACCATTACCGGGACACTCTCTCGTGAAAACACCATATATTTT. Its translation: CATITGTLSRENTIYF. V usage is TRBV7-9 and J usage is TRBJ1-3; perhaps TRBD1 as D (6 bases). Trimming shortened V by 10 bases and J by 6 bases, and 25 bases separated the two germline ends. Germline-derived CDR1 and CDR2 are SEHNR and FQNEAQ (reference sequence). CDR3 length equals 16 residues. The variable domain in full, with the rest retrieved from reference TRBV7-9 and TRBJ1-3, is DTGVSQNPRHKITKRGQNVTFRCDPISEHNRLYWYRQTLGQGPEFLTYFQNEAQLEKSRLLSDRFSAERPKGSFSTLEIQRTEQGDSAMYLCATITGTLSRENTIYFGEGSWLTVV.

The rearrangement uses TRBV7-2 and TRBJ2-3; tentatively, D is TRBD1 (5 bases). Germline CDR1 SGHTA, CDR2 FQGNSA. The CDR3 is 17 amino acids. The ends were cut back, 6 bases at V and 0 bases at J, with 19 bases in the middle. CDR3 nucleotide sequence: TGTGCCAGCAGGGCTGGGTTGGGAAGGGGAAGCACAGATACGCAGTATTTT. Its protein is CASRAGLGRGSTDTQYF.

The chain uses TRBV6-1 and TRBJ2-7; 7 bases agree with TRBD1. This CDR3 is 14 amino acids long. The V gene end was trimmed by 1 base and the J gene end by 2 bases; junction bases not matched to a gene: 2. Germline CDR1 and CDR2: MNHNS and SASEGT. CDR3 DNA sequence: TGTGCCAGCAGTGAAGGACAGGGAACCTACGAGCAGTACTTC. Its protein product is CASSEGQGTYEQYF.

The chain carries TRBV7-9 and TRBJ1-1; maybe TRBD1 (5 bases). Germline CDR1 reads SEHNR; CDR2 reads FQNEAQ (reference sequence). Trimming removed 1 base from V and 7 bases from J, with 10 bases in between. CDR3 length: 13 residues. The CDR3 is CASSLGGRGEAFF. CDR3 sequence (DNA): TGTGCCAGCAGCTTAGGGGGGAGGGGTGAAGCTTTCTTT.

V usage is TRBV7-9 and J usage is TRBJ1-3, with D possibly TRBD1 on 6 matching bases. This CDR3 has 18 residues. V lost 7 bases, J lost 2 bases, and 24 bases lay in between. Germline values: CDR1 SEHNR, CDR2 FQNEAQ (reference sequence). The CDR3 DNA reads as TGTGCCAGCAACAAGCTTATCCCCGCCGGGACACCTGGAAACACCATATATTTT. Protein sequence: CASNKLIPAGTPGNTIYF.

This clone came up once. The rearrangement uses TRBV5-1 and TRBJ2-5; 10 nucleotides line up with TRBD2. V shed 4 bases, J shed 6 bases, and the junction held 15 bases outside the gene matches. CDR1 SGHRS and CDR2 YFSETQ come from the germline V gene. The CDR3 is made up of 17 amino acids. The CDR3 bases are TGCGCCAGCAGCCGGGGGCTAGCGGGAGTGATTCCCCAGACCCAGTACTTC. It is translated as CASSRGLAGVIPQTQYF.

V gene TRBV5-1 combines with J gene TRBJ2-3; 12 bases match TRBD2. In germline, CDR1 is SGHRS, CDR2 YFSETQ. V lost 4 bases and J lost 2; bases outside the gene matches: 5. This CDR3 is built from 16 residues. In DNA, the CDR3 is TGCGCCAGCAGCGCCCGACTAGCGGGGGACACAGATACGCAGTATTTT. This translates into CASSARLAGDTDTQYF.

The chain recombines TRBV5-5 with TRBJ2-3, with 11 nucleotides matching TRBD2. With V trimmed by 5 bases and J by 4 bases, 6 bases remained unmatched. Germline V gives CDR1 SGHKS, CDR2 YYEKEE (reference sequence). The CDR3 loop spans 15 amino acids. In DNA form, the CDR3 reads TGTGCCAGCAGGCCCCCGGGACTAGCGGCAGATACGCAGTATTTT. Translation gives CASRPPGLAADTQYF. Together with reference TRBV5-5 and TRBJ2-3, the CDR3 gives the full variable domain: DAGVTQSPTHLIKTRGQQVTLRCSPISGHKSVSWYQQVLGQGPQFIFQYYEKEERGRGNFPDRFSARQFPNYSSELNVNALLLGDSALYLCASRPPGLAADTQYFGPGTRLTVL.

The V gene is TRBV5-8, the J gene TRBJ1-1; D unresolved. The CDR3 has 12 amino acids. Trimming took 1 base from V and 4 from J, leaving 5 bases between them. CDR1 is SGHTS, CDR2 YDEGEE, per germline. The CDR3 nucleotides are TGTGCCAGCAGCTTGATCGGCACTGAAGCTTTCTTT. Amino acids: CASSLIGTEAFF.

The chain joins TRBV5-5 to TRBJ2-3; TRBD2 matches at 12 bases. CDR1 is SGHKS, CDR2 YYEKEE, per germline (reference sequence). There are 17 residues in the CDR3. J lost 4 bases, V lost 0 bases, and 6 bases had no gene match. The CDR3 loop is CASSLVTLAGGADTQYF. CDR3 bases: TGTGCCAGCAGCTTGGTAACACTAGCGGGAGGTGCAGATACGCAGTATTTT.

This clone was seen a handful of times. This chain links TRBV9 with TRBJ1-2; 9 bases are shared with TRBD1. V shed 4 bases and J 8 bases; nucleotides not matched to a gene: 6. Germline V CDR1 and CDR2: SGDLS, YYNGEE. The CDR3 covers 13 residues. CDR3 sequence (DNA): TGTGCCAGCAGCCTACAGGGGGCGAGAGGCTACACCTTC. Protein product: CASSLQGARGYTF.

This clone appeared a few times. The gene calls are TRBV7-9 and TRBJ1-1; D gene unclear. This CDR3 comprises 15 residues. Germline V lookup: CDR1 SEHNR, CDR2 FQNEAQ (reference sequence). V dropped 5 bases and J dropped 1 base, with 14 bases sitting between them. The CDR3 nucleotides read TGTGCCAGCAGCACCTTATTAGTGCCGAACACTGAAGCTTTCTTT. It translates to CASSTLLVPNTEAFF.

The chain uses TRBV10-3 and TRBJ1-5; TRBD1 might be the D (6 bases). Deletions cut 4 bases from V and 7 bases from J, with 11 bases between. The CDR3 loop spans 13 amino acids. Germline V gene data show CDR1 as ENHRY and CDR2 as SYGVKD. CDR3 protein: CAISAGVGQPQHF. For the CDR3, the DNA is TGTGCCATCAGTGCAGGGGTTGGGCAGCCCCAGCATTTT.

The chain employs TRBV5-1 and TRBJ2-2; the match to TRBD2 covers 13 bases. Germline trimming cut 2 bases from V and 6 bases from J; bases unmatched to any gene: 13. The CDR3 is made up of 19 amino acids. Germline values: CDR1 SGHRS, CDR2 YFSETQ. Here the CDR3 reads CASSLTGTSGDVGPGELFF. The CDR3 nucleotides are TGCGCCAGCAGCTTAACCGGGACTAGCGGGGACGTGGGTCCCGGGGAGCTGTTTTTT.

The rearrangement links TRBV15 to TRBJ2-6, with 12 bases identical to TRBD2. This CDR3 is 19 amino acids long. Germline CDR1 is LNHNV and CDR2 is YYDKDF (reference sequence). Germline trimming cut 1 base from V and 0 bases from J; bases unmatched to any gene: 4. CDR3 loop: CATSRGTSGTSSGANVLTF. CDR3 DNA: TGTGCCACCAGCAGAGGGACTAGCGGGACAAGCTCTGGGGCCAACGTCCTGACTTTC.

This clone was picked up one time. The V gene is TRBV6-1, the J gene TRBJ1-5; 7 nucleotides align to TRBD1. The junction had 7 bases not matched to a gene; V was cut back by 7 bases and J by 1 base. The length of the CDR3 is 15 residues. Germline CDR1 and CDR2: MNHNS and SASEGT. CDR3 region: CASTKDRVSNQPQHF. CDR3 sequence (DNA): TGTGCCAGCACTAAAGACAGGGTGAGCAATCAGCCCCAGCATTTT.

The J gene is TRBJ2-5, the V gene TRBV7-9; 10 nucleotides line up with TRBD2. CDR1 is SEHNR and CDR2 is FQNEAQ in the germline V gene (reference sequence). The CDR3 has 15 amino acids. Losses at the gene ends were 5 bases for V and 5 bases for J; bases not matched to a gene: 8. The CDR3 DNA reads as TGTGCCAGCAGCCCGAGCGGGAGGGCCGGGGAGACCCAGTACTTC. Translated, it gives CASSPSGRAGETQYF.

V gene TRBV18 combines with J gene TRBJ2-7; the match to TRBD1 covers 7 bases. V shed 3 bases, J shed 10 bases, and the junction held 21 bases outside the gene matches. CDR1 and CDR2 (germline): KGHSH, LQKENI. The CDR3 extends over 17 amino acids. The DNA of the CDR3 is TGTGCCAGCTCACCGGCCGGGACAGCAGCCTTCCCGAGCAGACAGTACTTC. Amino acid sequence: CASSPAGTAAFPSRQYF.

The J gene is TRBJ1-2, the V gene TRBV14; the match to TRBD1 covers 7 bases. This CDR3 spans 18 amino acids. In germline, CDR1 is SGHDN, CDR2 FVKESK. V trimming: 1 base; J trimming: 0 bases; junction bases outside the gene matches: 11. The CDR3: CASSQGHLGDSTNYGYTF. The CDR3 region has the DNA TGTGCCAGCAGCCAAGGACACCTGGGGGACAGCACTAACTATGGCTACACCTTC.

V gene TRBV6-5 combines with J gene TRBJ2-7, with D possibly being TRBD1 (6 bases). The CDR3 consists of 13 residues. V dropped 8 bases and J dropped 2 bases, with 13 bases sitting between them. Germline V gene lookup returns CDR1 MNHEY and CDR2 SVGAGI. The CDR3 here is CASALTGTYEQYF. CDR3 DNA sequence: TGTGCCAGCGCCCTCACAGGGACCTACGAGCAGTACTTC.

The CDR3 nucleotides read TGTGCCAGCAGCCCCCCTTACACTGAAGCTTTCTTT. As protein: CASSPPYTEAFF. The genes are TRBV6-5 and TRBJ1-1; D call uncertain. Germline V CDR1 and CDR2: MNHEY, SVGAGI. Trimming removed 6 bases at V and 3 bases at J, with 8 bases between. This CDR3 contains 12 residues.

This clone was seen a handful of times. The gene calls are TRBV7-3 and TRBJ2-6, with 12 nucleotides matching TRBD1. V lost 6 bases to trimming and J lost 1 base; unmatched junction nucleotides: 7. The CDR3 spans 18 residues. CDR1 and CDR2 (germline): SGHTA, FQGTGA. The CDR3 nucleotides are TGTGCCAGCAGTGGAGGGACAGGGGGCGTTTCTGGGGCCAACGTCCTGACTTTC. Its translation: CASSGGTGGVSGANVLTF.